These 18 T cell receptor beta chains share one sample of origin, sequenced in a study of shared clonotypes between healthy human individuals (dated by TCRdb to 2020 to 2021). To prepare the library, the immunoSEQ multiplex PCR assay was applied. TCRdb stores this immuneACCESS table with in-frame sequences only. Part of the clones is absent; in the studies checked, under half of the shortfall reflects unresolved V genes, and no reason is known for the rest. This sample gives roughly 700,000 clones in total; about 90% of them show up just once. The ten largest account for more than 30% of the sample. The sequenced sample was memory CD8+ T cells from PBMCs. In the paper's terms, the cell subset or site label means: CD45RO+ cells pooled with CCR7-negative TemRA cells. The receptors were sampled from a man between 18 and 35 years old in good health. Some clones in this sample may be carry-over from other donors' samples.

On this clone: The same CDR3 can be traced to other DNA sequences in this sample. This rearrangement joins TRBV11-2 to TRBJ1-3; D possibly corresponds to TRBD1 (5 bases). The length of the CDR3 is 16 residues. Trimming removed 3 bases at V and 0 bases at J, with 12 bases between. Germline V CDR1 and CDR2: SGHAT, FQNNGV. This chain's CDR3 is CASSLGGRRSGNTIYF. In DNA form, the CDR3 reads TGTGCCAGCAGCTTGGGGGGGAGACGCTCTGGAAACACCATATATTTT.

CDR3 nucleotides: TGCGCCAGCACCGGGACTAGCGACCTAGGGTACGAGCAGTACTTC. It is translated as CASTGTSDLGYEQYF. This sequence joins TRBV10-1 and TRBJ2-7; 10 bases are shared with TRBD2. J was trimmed by 4 bases and V by 7 bases; bases with no gene match: 10. Germline-derived CDR1 and CDR2 are WNHNN and SYGVQD (reference sequence). This CDR3 contains 15 residues.

This clone was observed a handful of times. The V call is TRBV7-9, the J call TRBJ2-3; D is undetermined. V was trimmed by 5 bases and J by 1 base, leaving 7 bases between them. Germline lookup yields CDR1 SEHNR and CDR2 FQNEAQ (reference sequence). There are 13 residues in the CDR3. Written as DNA, the CDR3 is TGTGCCAGCAGCCCCCCCGGCACAGATACGCAGTATTTT. Its protein is CASSPPGTDTQYF. Supplemented by reference TRBV7-9 and TRBJ2-3, the full variable domain reads DTGVSQNPRHKITKRGQNVTFRCDPISEHNRLYWYRQTLGQGPEFLTYFQNEAQLEKSRLLSDRFSAERPKGSFSTLEIQRTEQGDSAMYLCASSPPGTDTQYFGPGTRLTVL.

The chain recombines TRBV5-6 with TRBJ2-7; possible D gene TRBD2, 5 bases. CDR3 length: 12 residues. Trimming shortened V by 4 bases and J by 4 bases, and 9 bases separated the two germline ends. Germline V gene sequence: CDR1 SGHDT, CDR2 YYEEEE. CDR3: CASSNQRYEQYF. In DNA form, the CDR3 reads TGTGCCAGCAGCAACCAGCGGTACGAGCAGTACTTC.

This chain links TRBV11-2 with TRBJ2-3, with 15 positions matching TRBD2. CDR1 is SGHAT and CDR2 is FQNNGV in the germline V gene. The CDR3 length is 15 residues. The ends lost 5 bases at V and 6 bases at J; junction bases unmatched: 3. The CDR3 sequence: CASSPGTSGGDTQYF. The CDR3 DNA follows: TGTGCCAGCAGCCCCGGGACTAGCGGGGGGGATACGCAGTATTTT.

The rearrangement joins TRBV5-3 to TRBJ2-6; a possible D gene is TRBD2 (5 bases). TRBV5-3 counts as an open reading frame of uncertain function. The length of the CDR3 is 19 residues. The V end lost 5 bases, the J end lost 0 bases, and 21 bases lay between the germline ends. This CDR3 is CARRPPLSAGRSGANVLTF. The CDR3 bases are TGTGCCAGAAGGCCACCCCTTTCCGCGGGTCGCTCTGGGGCCAACGTCCTGACTTTC.

V gene TRBV7-3 combines with J gene TRBJ2-3; 8 nucleotides align to TRBD1. This CDR3 has 15 residues. V was clipped by 5 bases and J by 4 bases; unmatched bases: 8. Germline CDR1 reads SGHTA; CDR2 reads FQGTGA. CDR3: CASSPDRGGPDTQYF. Written as DNA, the CDR3 is TGTGCCAGCAGCCCTGACAGGGGAGGTCCAGATACGCAGTATTTT.

The gene calls are TRBV30 and TRBJ2-1; D perhaps matches TRBD1 (5 bases). V lost 3 bases and J lost 8, with 14 bases in between. The CDR3 loop spans 13 amino acids. The V gene's germline CDR1 is GTSNPN and CDR2 SVGIG (reference sequence). As DNA, the CDR3 is TGTGCCTGGAGGGGGCTAGGATTTGATGAGCAGTTCTTC. As protein: CAWRGLGFDEQFF.

This chain joins TRBV7-8 and TRBJ2-5, with D maybe TRBD2 (5 bases). The CDR3 runs 13 residues. The germline CDR1 and CDR2 sequences are SGHVS and FQNEAQ. V lost 6 bases and J 5 bases, leaving 13 bases between the germline ends. CDR3 in amino acids: CASSEEGSETQYF. The CDR3 bases are TGTGCCAGCAGTGAAGAGGGATCGGAGACCCAGTACTTC.

This clone was detected only once. This sequence may be a read error, since a much larger clone differs from it by one base. The CDR3 is CASSLGKNEQFF. The CDR3 coding sequence is TGTGCCAGCAGCTTAGGGAAGAATGAGCAGTTCTTC. The chain has TRBV7-8 and TRBJ2-1, with D unresolved. Germline lookup yields CDR1 SGHVS and CDR2 FQNEAQ. Deletions cut 1 base from V and 7 bases from J, with 5 bases between. This CDR3 contains 12 residues.

The CDR3 loop is CASSFGLAAYNEQFF. In DNA, the CDR3 is TGTGCCAGCAGCTTCGGACTAGCGGCTTACAATGAGCAGTTCTTC. This rearrangement joins TRBV7-3 to TRBJ2-1; 10 positions agree with TRBD2. CDR1 and CDR2 from the germline V gene are SGHTA and FQGTGA. This CDR3 has 15 amino acids. J lost 4 bases, V lost 3 bases, and 3 bases had no gene match.

This chain uses TRBV28 with TRBJ2-7; D is undetermined. Germline lookup yields CDR1 MDHEN and CDR2 SYDVKM. V was pared by 2 bases and J by 2 bases, with 10 bases between. This CDR3 has 14 residues. The CDR3 DNA sequence: TGTGCCAGCAGTTTACCCGAGCAGACCTACGAGCAGTACTTC. It specifies CASSLPEQTYEQYF.

The chain employs TRBV16 and TRBJ1-1; TRBD1 might be the D (6 bases). V dropped 6 bases and J dropped 4 bases, with 12 bases sitting between them. The length of the CDR3 is 13 residues. Germline V CDR1 and CDR2: KGHSY, FQNENV. The CDR3 is CASRQGLATEAFF. CDR3 sequence (DNA): TGTGCCAGCAGACAGGGTTTGGCCACTGAAGCTTTCTTT.

V is TRBV27 and J is TRBJ2-1, with D possibly TRBD1 on 6 matching bases. CDR1 MNHEY and CDR2 SMNVEV come from the germline V gene (reference sequence). Between the trimmed V and J ends, which lost 6 bases and 4 bases, there was a span of 16 bases. CDR3 length equals 15 residues. This CDR3 is CASSTRGTPYNEQFF. The DNA of the CDR3 is TGTGCCAGCAGCACGAGGGGGACGCCTTACAATGAGCAGTTCTTC.

The gene calls are TRBV2 and TRBJ2-1; D may be TRBD2 (5 bases). CDR1 is SNHLY, CDR2 FYNNEI, per germline. CDR3 length: 16 amino acids. V gave up 3 bases and J gave up 6 bases, with 18 bases separating them. CDR3 in DNA: TGTGCCAGCAGTGACGGTGTGGCTAGCTGGGGCAATGAGCAGTTCTTC. This gives the protein CASSDGVASWGNEQFF.

The J gene is TRBJ2-4, the V gene TRBV7-7; the match to TRBD2 covers 9 bases. The CDR3 covers 16 residues. Looked up from germline, CDR1 is SSHAT and CDR2 is FNYEAQ (reference sequence). J gave up 1 base and V 1 base, and 2 bases lay outside the gene matches. The CDR3 reads CASSLGAGGAKNIQYF. CDR3 DNA: TGTGCCAGCAGCTTAGGGGCGGGAGGGGCCAAAAACATTCAGTACTTC.

The J gene is TRBJ1-1, the V gene TRBV19; D gene uncertain. The CDR3 has 12 amino acids. Germline V lookup: CDR1 LNHDA, CDR2 SQIVND (reference sequence). V was pared by 3 bases and J by 8 bases, with 10 bases between. CDR3 bases: TGTGCCAGTAGTATCGGCGGAATCGAAGCTTTCTTT. Translating gives CASSIGGIEAFF.

The chain recombines TRBV7-8 with TRBJ1-1; a weak D match, TRBD1 (5 bases). CDR3 size: 15 residues. Trimming shortened V by 4 bases and J by 0 bases, and 12 bases separated the two germline ends. CDR1 is SGHVS, CDR2 FQNEAQ, per germline. The CDR3 is CASSSTDNMNTEAFF. The CDR3 coding sequence is TGTGCCAGCAGCTCGACGGACAACATGAACACTGAAGCTTTCTTT. Together with reference TRBV7-8 and TRBJ1-1, the CDR3 gives the full variable domain: GAGVSQSPRYKVAKRGQDVALRCDPISGHVSLFWYQQALGQGPEFLTYFQNEAQLDKSGLPSDRFFAERPEGSVSTLKIQRTQQEDSAVYLCASSSTDNMNTEAFFGQGTRLTVV.